This T cell receptor beta chain is drawn from a study of control samples from healthy donors and cancer patients. Trimming left V 7 bases short and J 1 base short, with 5 bases between. This CDR3 comprises 13 residues. Germline CDR1 is MDHEN and CDR2 is SYDVKM. Profiling relied on immunoSEQ multiplex PCR, and the TCRdb table lists in-frame clones only, not all of them. The data contain under 100,000 clones, around nine tenths of them singletons. The sequencing input was PBMCs. The TCR was taken from a woman between 45 and 65 years old with colorectal cancer. The chain has TRBV28 and TRBJ2-6; D unclear. CDR3 sequence (DNA): TGTGCCAGCACGGAGTCTGGGGCCAACGTCCTGACTTTC. Amino acid sequence: CASTESGANVLTF.